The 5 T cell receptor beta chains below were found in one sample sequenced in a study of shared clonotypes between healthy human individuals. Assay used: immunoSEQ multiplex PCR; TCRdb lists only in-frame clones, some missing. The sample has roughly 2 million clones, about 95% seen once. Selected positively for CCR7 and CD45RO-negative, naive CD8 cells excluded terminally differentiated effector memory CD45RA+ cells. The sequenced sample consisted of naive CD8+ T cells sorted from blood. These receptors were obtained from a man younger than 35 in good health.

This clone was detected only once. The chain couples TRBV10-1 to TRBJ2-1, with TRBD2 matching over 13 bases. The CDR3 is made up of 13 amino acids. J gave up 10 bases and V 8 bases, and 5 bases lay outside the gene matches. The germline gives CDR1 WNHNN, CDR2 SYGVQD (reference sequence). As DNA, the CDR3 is TGCGCCAGCTCCGGGACTAGCGGGGAAGAGCAGTTCTTC. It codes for CASSGTSGEEQFF.

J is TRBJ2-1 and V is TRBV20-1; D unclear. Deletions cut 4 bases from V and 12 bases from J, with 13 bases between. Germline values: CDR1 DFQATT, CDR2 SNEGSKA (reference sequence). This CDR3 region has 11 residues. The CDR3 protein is CSATSNERQFF. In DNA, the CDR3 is TGCAGTGCTACCTCCAATGAGCGGCAGTTCTTC.

The CDR3 DNA follows: TGTGCCAGCAGTTACTCCGCGGGCCACACAGATACGCAGTATTTT. Translating gives CASSYSAGHTDTQYF. V is TRBV28 and J is TRBJ2-3; TRBD2 might be the D (5 bases). The V gene lost 4 bases and the J gene lost 2 bases, with 13 bases spanning the gap. This CDR3 is 15 amino acids long. Germline values: CDR1 MDHEN, CDR2 SYDVKM.

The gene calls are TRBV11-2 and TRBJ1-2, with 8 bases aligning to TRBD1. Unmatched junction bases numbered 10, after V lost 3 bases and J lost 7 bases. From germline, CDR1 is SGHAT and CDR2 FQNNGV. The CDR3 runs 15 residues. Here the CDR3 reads CASSFVGQVIGGYTF. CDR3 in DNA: TGTGCCAGCAGCTTTGTGGGACAGGTTATTGGTGGCTACACCTTC.

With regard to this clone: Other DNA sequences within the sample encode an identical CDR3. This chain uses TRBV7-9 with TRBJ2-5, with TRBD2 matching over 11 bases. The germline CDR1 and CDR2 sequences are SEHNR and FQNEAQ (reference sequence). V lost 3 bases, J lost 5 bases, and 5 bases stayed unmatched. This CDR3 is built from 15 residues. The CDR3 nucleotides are TGTGCCAGCAGCTTTACTAGCGGGAGCGGGGAGACCCAGTACTTC. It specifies CASSFTSGSGETQYF.